This T cell receptor beta chain came from a study of OX40 agonist ivuxolimab in advanced cancers. About the research overall: The drug used for patients, ivuxolimab, was an agonistic anti-OX40 (CD134) antibody.

Profiled with immunoSEQ multiplex PCR; TCRdb holds only in-frame clones, not every one. The profile shows about 100,000 clones, under 95% of them singletons. Broader study findings: In CD8+ T cells, expanded clones were on average more numerous than in CD4+.

A note on this clone: The antigen is undetermined.

CDR1 GTSNPN and CDR2 SVGIG come from the germline V gene (reference sequence). The CDR3 runs 15 residues. The V gene lost 2 bases and the J gene lost 0 bases, with 13 bases spanning the gap. The starting material was CD4+ or CD8+ T cells sorted from blood, obtained in a trial of the OX40 agonist ivuxolimab. The gene calls are TRBV30 and TRBJ1-1; no definite D call. The TCR originated in an adult with an advanced solid tumor such as melanoma, head and neck, liver or kidney cancer. CDR3 nucleotides: TGTGCCTGGAGTAGGCTTTCAGACATGAACACTGAAGCTTTCTTT. Translation gives CAWSRLSDMNTEAFF. Looking up the rest from reference TRBV30 and TRBJ1-1 gives the full variable domain: SQTIHQWPATLVQPVGSPLSLECTVEGTSNPNLYWYRQAAGRGLQLLFYSVGIGQISSEVPQNLSASRPQDRQFILSSKKLLLSDSGFYLCAWSRLSDMNTEAFFGQGTRLTVV.